In its sample, the clone carrying this T cell receptor (beta chain) was seen a few times. The antigen remains unidentified. Read data end 3 residues before the CDR3 end; the end is taken from the germline J gene. Generated by immunoSEQ multiplex PCR, the TCRdb table keeps only in-frame clones and is missing some. The sample presents tens of thousands of clones, none singletons. The sample comes from a study of T cell clonality in common variable immunodeficiency. V gave up 10 bases and J gave up 3 bases; unmatched junction bases: 7. CDR3 length: 14 amino acids. Germline V gene data show CDR1 as LNHDA and CDR2 as SQIVND (reference sequence). General study results and limits: Compared with controls, CVID subjects had fewer shared TCRbeta clones. Common variable immunodeficiency TCR beta sequences reportedly had fewer deletions and N-nucleotide insertions.

Sequencing was carried out using peripheral blood mononuclear cells. The chain recombines TRBV19 with TRBJ1-5; 9 bases align to TRBD1. This TCR was sampled from a human donor with common variable immunodeficiency. This CDR3 is CATQTGGNNQPQHF. The DNA read from the CDR3 is TGTGCCACACAGACAGGGGGAAACAATCAGCCC.